A selection of T cell receptor beta chains follows, all from one sample in a study of control samples from healthy donors and cancer patients. Data came from immunoSEQ multiplex PCR; TCRdb stores just in-frame clones and leaves some out. The table has 55,000 to 80,000 clones, around 90% seen once; the top ten hold around 5.1%. The sample comprised PBMCs. The receptor source for this set is a man between 60 and 70 years old with colorectal cancer. CDR3s include the opening cysteine and the closing phenylalanine or tryptophan. D genes are given only for firm matches. Some rows mark clone size as missing; the rest say once, few, many or name a class of expanded clone.

cdr3_nt,cdr3_aa,j_call,d_call,clone_size,v_call
TGTGCCAGCAGTTTATCGGACCCCTATGGCTACACCTTC,CASSLSDPYGYTF,TRBJ1-2,NA,NA,TRBV28
TGTGCCAGCACCTCCTCCGGGGGGATGGAAAACATTCAGTACTTC,CASTSSGGMENIQYF,TRBJ2-4,TRBD2,NA,TRBV7-9
TGTGCCAGCAGCTTAGTTGGGTACCAAGAGACCCAGTACTTC,CASSLVGYQETQYF,TRBJ2-5,NA,NA,TRBV7-9
TGTGCCAGCAGCGTTACCCCCGGGACAGCTTCTAATTCACCCCTCCACTTT,CASSVTPGTASNSPLHF,TRBJ1-6,TRBD1,NA,TRBV9
TGTGCCAGCAGTGTACCGGCCCATCAAGAGACCCAGTACTTC,CASSVPAHQETQYF,TRBJ2-5,NA,NA,TRBV6-4
TGTGCCAGCAGTTCAGGGGGCGGACGCACCGGGGAGCTGTTTTTT,CASSSGGGRTGELFF,TRBJ2-2,TRBD1,NA,TRBV6-5
TGTGCCAGCAGCGTTAGCGGGGGGGCCTACAATGAGCAGTTCTTC,CASSVSGGAYNEQFF,TRBJ2-1,TRBD2,NA,TRBV6-5
TGTGCCAGCAGCCCACGACAGAACACTGAAGCTTTCTTT,CASSPRQNTEAFF,TRBJ1-1,NA,NA,TRBV3-1/TRBV3-2
TGTGCCACCATATCAGGGGCCCCTGAAGCTTTCTTT,CATISGAPEAFF,TRBJ1-1,NA,NA,TRBV28
TGTGCCAGCAGGAGAGAGGGGGCCGGCTATGGCTACACCTTC,CASRREGAGYGYTF,TRBJ1-2,TRBD1,few,TRBV2
TGCGCCAGCAGCGTAGGGGGTATCTCCTACGAGCAGTACTTC,CASSVGGISYEQYF,TRBJ2-7,NA,once,TRBV5-1
TGTGCCAGCCACCAACAGGGATCGAACTCACCCCTCCACTTT,CASHQQGSNSPLHF,TRBJ1-6,NA,NA,TRBV2
TGTGCCAGCAGCAGACGGGCCGGGAGCTCTGGAAACACCATATATTTT,CASSRRAGSSGNTIYF,TRBJ1-3,NA,NA,TRBV3-1/TRBV3-2
TGTGCCACCAGTGATTTAGGGGACAACGCGGGAGATACGCAGTATTTT,CATSDLGDNAGDTQYF,TRBJ2-3,NA,once,TRBV24-1
TGTGCCTGGACCGAGGACAGTAGAAGCACAGATACGCAGTATTTT,CAWTEDSRSTDTQYF,TRBJ2-3,NA,few,TRBV30
TGTGCCAGCAGTTTAGTCCGGCACACTGAAGCTTTCTTT,CASSLVRHTEAFF,TRBJ1-1,NA,few,TRBV12-3/TRBV12-4
TGTGCCAGCAAATCCGAGGGCCAGACGAACACTGAAGCTTTCTTT,CASKSEGQTNTEAFF,TRBJ1-1,NA,NA,TRBV6-4
TGTGCCTGGAGTGTAGGGTCCCATGGCAATCAGCCCCAGCATTTT,CAWSVGSHGNQPQHF,TRBJ1-5,NA,NA,TRBV30
TGTGCCATCGGTACAGCGGTAGGGTCCGAGCAGTACTTC,CAIGTAVGSEQYF,TRBJ2-7,NA,NA,TRBV10-3
TGTGCCAGCAGCTTAGGTCCGGGACAGAACTTGAACACTGAAGCTTTCTTT,CASSLGPGQNLNTEAFF,TRBJ1-1,TRBD1,once,TRBV11-2
TGTGCCAGCTCACAGTTCTCCAGGGAGGGCACTGAAGCTTTCTTT,CASSQFSREGTEAFF,TRBJ1-1,NA,NA,TRBV18
TGTGCCAGCAGCCAAGATAAAGCTAGCGCCTCCTACAATGAGCAGTTCTTC,CASSQDKASASYNEQFF,TRBJ2-1,NA,NA,TRBV3-1/TRBV3-2
TGTGCCAGCAGTTCACTACAGGGGACTGAAGCTTTCTTT,CASSSLQGTEAFF,TRBJ1-1,TRBD1,NA,TRBV6-5
TGTGCCAGCAGCCAAGGAGTTTACGAGCAGTACTTC,CASSQGVYEQYF,TRBJ2-7,NA,NA,TRBV3-1/TRBV3-2
TGTGCCAGCAGCCCGGGACGGGGGCCAGAGACCCAGTACTTC,CASSPGRGPETQYF,TRBJ2-5,NA,NA,TRBV3-1/TRBV3-2
TGTGCCAGCAGTCGGAACGGACAGCCCGCGGAGGGCTACACCTTC,CASSRNGQPAEGYTF,TRBJ1-2,NA,NA,TRBV6-6
TGTGCCAGCAGCTTCTTGGGTTATGAGCAGTTCTTC,CASSFLGYEQFF,TRBJ2-1,NA,NA,TRBV5-6
TGTGCCAGCAGCTTGGCCGTGGGGGGTTTGAGCACAGATACGCAGTATTTT,CASSLAVGGLSTDTQYF,TRBJ2-3,NA,once,TRBV5-4
TGTGCCAGCAGCCCCGGGGGGGCGGGGGGCCGTGGCTACACCTTC,CASSPGGAGGRGYTF,TRBJ1-2,NA,medium-sized,TRBV7-2
TGTGCCAGCAGCTTAGTTCGAGGGGGAGGGACCGGGGAGCTGTTTTTT,CASSLVRGGGTGELFF,TRBJ2-2,NA,once,TRBV7-2
TGTGCCAGTAGTATCCGCTTAGCAAATGAGCAGTTCTTC,CASSIRLANEQFF,TRBJ2-1,NA,NA,TRBV19